What follows are 10 T cell receptor beta chains derived from one specimen sequenced in a study of blood T cell repertoires in COVID-19. TCRdb's copy holds only in-frame clones and misses some; the assay was immunoSEQ multiplex PCR. This table has about 68,000 clones, roughly 85% appearing once. The sample taken for sequencing was peripheral blood. The receptor set was obtained from a woman aged 55-69 years with acute or convalescent COVID-19.

The chain carries TRBV5-1 and TRBJ2-2; tentative D call: TRBD1 (5 bases). This CDR3 has 14 residues. Trimming took off 4 bases at V and 4 bases at J, with 11 bases between the two ends. Germline lookup yields CDR1 SGHRS and CDR2 YFSETQ. This CDR3 reads CASSLDRVTGELFF. The DNA for the CDR3 is TGCGCCAGCAGCCTCGACAGAGTCACCGGGGAGCTGTTTTTT.

The chain links TRBV7-2 to TRBJ1-2; 7 bases align to TRBD1. There are 16 residues in the CDR3. The ends lost 5 bases at V and 0 bases at J; junction bases unmatched: 9. Germline-derived CDR1 and CDR2 are SGHTA and FQGNSA. The CDR3 DNA follows: TGTGCCAGCAGCGACGTGAAACAGGGGCCTAACTATGGCTACACCTTC. Protein: CASSDVKQGPNYGYTF. Looking up the rest from reference TRBV7-2 and TRBJ1-2 gives the full variable domain: GAGVSQSPSNKVTEKGKDVELRCDPISGHTALYWYRQSLGQGLEFLIYFQGNSAPDKSGLPSDRFSAERTGGSVSTLTIQRTQQEDSAVYLCASSDVKQGPNYGYTFGSGTRLTVV.

This chain links TRBV2 with TRBJ2-7; no definite D call. CDR1 and CDR2 from the germline V gene are SNHLY and FYNNEI. V gave up 6 bases and J gave up 3 bases, with 15 bases separating them. This CDR3 has 14 amino acids. The CDR3 is CASRIDLADYEQYF. CDR3 DNA sequence: TGTGCCAGCAGAATAGACCTGGCGGACTACGAGCAGTACTTC.

The rearrangement links TRBV3-1 (or the pseudogene TRBV3-2) to TRBJ2-7; 13 bases agree with TRBD2. The CDR3 has 18 amino acids. Germline V gene data show CDR1 as LGHDT and CDR2 as YNNKEL (reference sequence). V shed 3 bases and J 6 bases; nucleotides not matched to a gene: 14. The CDR3 here is CASSQPNPGLAGRPEQYF. The CDR3 region has the DNA TGTGCCAGCAGCCAGCCAAATCCGGGACTAGCGGGACGACCCGAGCAGTACTTC.

The chain employs TRBV5-6 and TRBJ2-2; 13 bases are shared with TRBD2. Germline assignment: CDR1 SGHDT and CDR2 YYEEEE. V shed 3 bases, J shed 7 bases, and the junction held 3 bases outside the gene matches. The length of the CDR3 is 15 residues. CDR3: CASSWTSGRGGELFF. CDR3 in DNA: TGTGCCAGCAGCTGGACTAGCGGGAGAGGCGGGGAGCTGTTTTTT.

This clone showed up just a few times. This rearrangement joins TRBV11-2 to TRBJ2-4; 9 bases are a match to TRBD2. The CDR3 totals 18 residues. The germline V gene encodes CDR1 SGHAT and CDR2 FQNNGV. J was trimmed by 2 bases and V by 5 bases; bases with no gene match: 13. The CDR3 here is CASSPGPREGGTKNIQYF. In DNA, the CDR3 is TGTGCCAGCAGCCCCGGTCCGCGGGAGGGGGGGACCAAAAACATTCAGTACTTC.

V is TRBV24-1 and J is TRBJ2-7; D is perhaps TRBD1 (6 bases). Trimming removed 5 bases from V and 5 bases from J, with 9 bases in between. The CDR3 length is 12 residues. Germline CDR1 is KGHDR and CDR2 is SFDVKD. The CDR3 nucleotides are TGTGCCACCAGTGTAACAGGGAACGAGCAGTACTTC. Protein: CATSVTGNEQYF.

Details on this clone: Other DNA variants within this sample encode the same CDR3. The genes are TRBV12-3 or TRBV12-4 and TRBJ2-3; D is unclear. Deletions cut 5 bases from V and 2 bases from J, with 2 bases between. CDR3 size: 11 residues. In DNA form, the CDR3 reads TGTGCCAGCAGTCTCACAGATACGCAGTATTTT. It translates to CASSLTDTQYF.

This clone was seen just once. This chain uses TRBV9 with TRBJ2-1; D perhaps matches TRBD2 (5 bases). Germline V gene sequence: CDR1 SGDLS, CDR2 YYNGEE. The CDR3 contains 12 residues. The V and J ends lost 5 bases and 8 bases respectively, with 11 bases between them. The CDR3 coding sequence is TGTGCCAGCAGTGTAACGGAGGATGAGCAGTTCTTC. It is translated as CASSVTEDEQFF.

The rearrangement uses TRBV7-3 and TRBJ2-6; 7 nucleotides agree with TRBD1. The CDR3 covers 16 residues. Germline loops: CDR1 SGHTA, CDR2 FQGTGA. Germline trimming cut 5 bases from V and 2 bases from J; bases unmatched to any gene: 6. CDR3 sequence: CASSRRGGTGANVLTF. CDR3 nucleotide sequence: TGTGCCAGCAGCCGCCGAGGGGGCACTGGGGCCAACGTCCTGACTTTC.